This T cell receptor (beta chain) was sequenced during a study of human T cells and chemical hapten exposure. Overall study: Weekly diphenylcyclopropenone doses were given to patients' scalps across the approximately 26-week study.

MiXCR, run by TCRdb on the RACE reads, gives a single entry per CDR3 protein. The table shows 350,000 to 400,000 distinct CDR3 sequences, with under 6.5% occurring only once. Time point in this sample: patch test 2, 6 weeks after DPC sensitization. As to treatment: therapeutic diphenylcyclopropenone sensitization with weekly scalp DPC. Sample donors consisted of patients with alopecia, aged 18 to 70 years, who were suitable for DPC. Unfractionated whole blood was the source of the extracted total RNA. The CDR3 has 12 amino acids. Germline CDR1 and CDR2: SGHTA and FQGNSA. Deletions cut 1 base from V and 8 bases from J, with 7 bases between. This clonotype was recorded at least ten times.

Here the sequenced sample was whole blood, taken in connection with sensitization to the hapten diphenylcyclopropenone (DPC). The sequence was obtained from a young woman with alopecia areata. Some clones in this sample may be carry-over from other donors' samples. The chain links TRBV7-2 to TRBJ2-3; D gene uncertain. This CDR3 is CASSLVVTTQYF. DNA of the CDR3: TGTGCCAGCAGCTTAGTGGTGACTACGCAGTATTTT.